This T cell receptor beta chain emerged from a study of T cell changes during pregnancy in multiple sclerosis (dated by TCRdb to the late 2010s). Concerning the study at large: The study looked at changes in the T cell repertoire across pregnancy in women with multiple sclerosis.

To prepare the library, the immunoSEQ multiplex PCR assay was applied. The clones in this table, taken by TCRdb from immuneACCESS, are in-frame only. Not every clone is retained; where verified, under half of the shortfall comes from an unresolved V gene, and the cause of the rest is unknown. The sample table lists about 100,000 clones, around nine tenths of them with a count of one. The ten top clones hold approximately 1.2% of the sample. A word on this clone: Its binding antigen is unknown. No clone much larger than this one lies a single base away; base qualities are absent.

For CDR1 and CDR2, the germline V gene lists MDHEN and SYDVKM. V and J lose 6 bases and 0 bases, and a span of 18 bases separates them. The CDR3 holds 17 amino acids from the cysteine to the phenylalanine. The only DNA kept is the CDR3, 51 bases in frame from the first base. Recombination connected TRBV28 to TRBJ2-1, with the identity of the D gene unclear. This TCR came from a female donor with multiple sclerosis, enrolled in a pregnancy study. Source: peripheral blood, taken in the second trimester of pregnancy. The DNA reads TGTGCCAGCAGCCCACATTCAGGTGATATCTCCTACAATGAGCAGTTCTTC. Protein translation: CASSPHSGDISYNEQFF. The reference TRBV28 and TRBJ2-1 proteins fill in what lies around the CDR3, so the full variable domain reads DVKVTQSSRYLVKRTGEKVFLECVQDMDHENMFWYRQDPGLGLRLIYFSYDVKMKEKGDIPEGYSVSREKKERFSLILESASTNQTSMYLCASSPHSGDISYNEQFFGPGTRLTVL.